The 25 T cell receptor beta chains reported below all come from one sample, sequenced in a study of blood T cell repertoires in COVID-19. TCRdb keeps only in-frame clones here, not all; method: immunoSEQ multiplex PCR. Among 150,000 to 200,000 clones, roughly nine tenths were seen once, and the ten largest hold 20% to 25%. The sample consisted of PBMCs or T cells enriched from blood (not recorded which). The receptors originated from a woman between 35 and 50 years old in a cohort exposed to, infected with or recovered from COVID-19 (not recorded which).

This sequence joins TRBV13 and TRBJ1-2, with D unclear. V was trimmed by 5 bases and J by 7 bases, leaving 17 bases between them. The CDR3 is 14 amino acids. Germline assignment: CDR1 PRHDT and CDR2 FYEKMQ (reference sequence). The CDR3 sequence is CASSLDPAAFGYTF. CDR3 coding DNA: TGTGCCAGCAGCCTTGACCCCGCGGCCTTTGGCTACACCTTC.

The chain is built from TRBV2 and TRBJ2-7; 7 bases map to TRBD1. This CDR3 has 15 residues. Trimming removed 6 bases from V and 3 bases from J; junction bases left unmatched: 11. The germline V gene has CDR1 SNHLY and CDR2 FYNNEI. CDR3 DNA sequence: TGTGCCAGCAGGGGACAGTTTTTTACCGTCTACGAGCAGTACTTC. This sequence encodes CASRGQFFTVYEQYF.

The chain has TRBV7-8 and TRBJ2-1; 11 nucleotides agree with TRBD2. Germline V lookup: CDR1 SGHVS, CDR2 FQNEAQ. J gave up 2 bases and V 5 bases, and 17 bases lay outside the gene matches. This CDR3 spans 20 amino acids. The CDR3 DNA follows: TGTGCCAGCAGCCCCTCCGTGGATAGCGGGGGGGTACCACCCTACAATGAGCAGTTCTTC. This encodes CASSPSVDSGGVPPYNEQFF. Full variable domain (remainder filled in from reference TRBV7-8 and TRBJ2-1): GAGVSQSPRYKVAKRGQDVALRCDPISGHVSLFWYQQALGQGPEFLTYFQNEAQLDKSGLPSDRFFAERPEGSVSTLKIQRTQQEDSAVYLCASSPSVDSGGVPPYNEQFFGPGTRLTVL.

The J gene is TRBJ2-1, the V gene TRBV9, with TRBD2 identical over 10 bases. From germline, CDR1 is SGDLS and CDR2 YYNGEE. V gave up 4 bases and J gave up 8 bases; unmatched junction bases: 15. The CDR3 has 17 residues. As DNA, the CDR3 is TGTGCCAGCAGCCCCCAGGAACGACTAGCGGGTATCGATGAGCAGTTCTTC. Its translation is CASSPQERLAGIDEQFF.

The V call is TRBV4-3, the J call TRBJ2-2; 7 bases agree with TRBD2. The germline V gene has CDR1 LGHNA and CDR2 YSLEER. Trimming cost V 3 bases and J 0 bases; bases outside gene matches: 10. This CDR3 is 18 amino acids long. CDR3 protein: CASSQITSASANTGELFF. The DNA for the CDR3 is TGCGCCAGCAGCCAGATAACTAGCGCCAGCGCGAACACCGGGGAGCTGTTTTTT.

V and J are TRBV24-1 and TRBJ2-1; 7 positions match TRBD1. This CDR3 contains 13 residues. Germline V gene lookup returns CDR1 KGHDR and CDR2 SFDVKD. V was pared by 4 bases and J by 8 bases, with 4 bases of the junction left unmatched. Here the CDR3 DNA reads TGTGCCACCAGTGACAGGGGGTTGGATGAGCAGTTCTTC. Encoded protein: CATSDRGLDEQFF.

The chain recombines TRBV3-1 (or the pseudogene TRBV3-2) with TRBJ1-2; the match to TRBD1 covers 8 bases. CDR1 and CDR2 (germline): LGHDT, YNNKEL (reference sequence). Trimming took 5 bases from V and 4 from J; bases not matched to a gene: 3. The CDR3 is 13 residues long. CDR3: CASSWTGLYGYTF. CDR3 sequence (DNA): TGTGCCAGCAGCTGGACAGGGCTCTATGGCTACACCTTC.

Of note for this clone: This may stem from a read error, because a much larger clone lies one nucleotide away. The gene calls are TRBV13 and TRBJ2-5; possible D gene TRBD2, 7 bases. Trimming removed 11 bases at V and 5 bases at J, with 18 bases between. Per the germline V gene, CDR1 is PRHDT and CDR2 is FYEKMQ (reference sequence). There are 13 residues in the CDR3. CDR3 sequence (DNA): TGTGCCCGCGAGGGGGGGGCCCGGGAGACCCAGTACTTC. Amino acids: CAREGGARETQYF.

The V gene is TRBV4-2, the J gene TRBJ1-6; the D gene is possibly TRBD1 (5 bases). Germline-derived CDR1 and CDR2 are LGHNA and YNFKEQ. V shed 0 bases and J shed 8 bases, with 5 bases lying between them. This CDR3 region has 13 residues. The CDR3 here is CASSQDRDSPLHF. The CDR3 DNA follows: TGTGCCAGCAGCCAAGACAGGGATTCACCCCTCCACTTT.

The genes are TRBV7-9 and TRBJ1-1, with a weak D call TRBD1 (5 bases). There are 16 residues in the CDR3. The germline CDR1 and CDR2 sequences are SEHNR and FQNEAQ (reference sequence). V lost 5 bases to trimming and J lost 11 bases, with 27 bases between them. CDR3 nucleotide sequence: TGTGCCAGCAGCCTCGGCCCAGGGCCTTTGACCCCCTTGGCTTTCTTT. Amino acids: CASSLGPGPLTPLAFF.

The chain employs TRBV28 and TRBJ2-2, with D maybe TRBD2 (6 bases). CDR3 size: 16 residues. The germline V gene has CDR1 MDHEN and CDR2 SYDVKM. V lost 3 bases and J lost 0, with 11 bases in between. In nucleotides, the CDR3 is TGTGCCAGCAGTTTCAACGGGGAGGCGAACACCGGGGAGCTGTTTTTT. Translated, it gives CASSFNGEANTGELFF.

V and J are TRBV25-1 and TRBJ2-1; D remains ambiguous. CDR1 and CDR2 from the germline V gene are MGHDK and SYGVNS. Trimming cost V 8 bases and J 12 bases, with 17 bases left between them. The CDR3 runs to 12 residues. The CDR3 region has the DNA TGTGCCAGCCAACACCCCGTTTCGGGGCAGTTCTTC. As protein: CASQHPVSGQFF.

The genes are TRBV4-1 and TRBJ2-2; 7 positions agree with TRBD2. This CDR3 has 17 amino acids. Germline V gene lookup returns CDR1 MGHRA and CDR2 YSYEKL. V was pared by 4 bases and J by 0 bases, with 8 bases of the junction left unmatched. The CDR3 DNA reads as TGCGCCAGCAGCCTCCGTGTTGGACTAGCGAACACCGGGGAGCTGTTTTTT. Translated: CASSLRVGLANTGELFF.

J is TRBJ1-4 and V is TRBV4-2, with 12 bases fitting TRBD1. The V gene end was trimmed by 2 bases and the J gene end by 6 bases; junction bases not matched to a gene: 16. The CDR3 runs to 20 residues. Looked up from germline, CDR1 is LGHNA and CDR2 is YNFKEQ. The CDR3 sequence is CASSQYYPGTGGGLDEKLFF. The CDR3 DNA sequence: TGTGCCAGCAGCCAATATTATCCCGGGACAGGGGGCGGCCTGGATGAAAAACTGTTTTTT.

The chain combines TRBV7-2 with TRBJ2-1, with D hard to call. The V end lost 0 bases, the J end lost 7 bases, and 13 bases lay between the germline ends. This CDR3 region has 15 residues. CDR1 and CDR2 (germline): SGHTA, FQGNSA. The CDR3 spells CASSLARGPRNEQFF. The CDR3 bases are TGTGCCAGCAGCTTAGCACGCGGCCCCAGAAATGAGCAGTTCTTC.

This chain joins TRBV9 and TRBJ2-3; 8 bases align to TRBD1. After removal of 0 bases from V and 0 bases from J, the junction contained 0 bases not matched to a gene. CDR1 and CDR2 from the germline V gene are SGDLS and YYNGEE. This CDR3 is built from 15 residues. The CDR3 region is CASSVGTGSTDTQYF. The CDR3 DNA reads TGTGCCAGCAGCGTAGGGACAGGGAGCACAGATACGCAGTATTTT.

J is TRBJ1-2 and V is TRBV2, with 11 bases fitting TRBD1. Germline V lookup: CDR1 SNHLY, CDR2 FYNNEI. The CDR3 covers 15 residues. V lost 8 bases and J lost 6; bases outside the gene matches: 11. CDR3 nucleotides: TGTGCCAGCTTATTGCCGGGACAGGGGGTGCATGGCTACACCTTC. It translates to CASLLPGQGVHGYTF. Full variable domain (missing parts from reference TRBV2 and TRBJ1-2): EPEVTQTPSHQVTQMGQEVILRCVPISNHLYFYWYRQILGQKVEFLVSFYNNEISEKSEIFDDQFSVERPDGSNFTLKIRSTKLEDSAMYFCASLLPGQGVHGYTFGSGTRLTVV.

The gene calls are TRBV11-2 and TRBJ2-5, with D tentatively TRBD2 (6 bases). V lost 1 base and J lost 0, with 15 bases in between. Germline V CDR1 and CDR2: SGHAT, FQNNGV. This CDR3 comprises 17 residues. CDR3 residues: CASSLGMYRDYQETQYF. CDR3 DNA sequence: TGTGCCAGCAGCTTAGGAATGTACCGGGACTACCAAGAGACCCAGTACTTC.

The rearrangement links TRBV4-1 to TRBJ1-4, with D uncertain. Germline lookup yields CDR1 MGHRA and CDR2 YSYEKL. The V gene lost 1 base and the J gene lost 7 bases, with 7 bases spanning the gap. The CDR3 is 13 residues long. Here the CDR3 reads CASSQVRSEKLFF. The DNA of the CDR3 is TGCGCCAGCAGCCAAGTTAGAAGTGAAAAACTGTTTTTT.

V and J are TRBV6-2 or TRBV6-3 and TRBJ1-1; 7 nucleotides agree with TRBD1. CDR1 and CDR2 (germline): MNHEY, SVGEGT. CDR3 length: 14 residues. The V segment lost 3 bases and the J segment 4 bases; nucleotides outside the gene matches: 5. The CDR3 loop reads CASSYQGEGTEAFF. CDR3 sequence (DNA): TGTGCCAGCAGTTATCAGGGGGAAGGCACTGAAGCTTTCTTT.

V usage is TRBV5-1 and J usage is TRBJ1-2; the D gene is possibly TRBD1 (6 bases). Trimming stripped 0 bases from V and 6 bases from J, with 9 bases between. CDR1 and CDR2 (germline): SGHRS, YFSETQ. The CDR3 is 13 amino acids. The CDR3 sequence: CASSLGGQNGYTF. The CDR3 nucleotides read TGCGCCAGCAGCTTGGGGGGGCAAAATGGCTACACCTTC.

The chain recombines TRBV5-1 with TRBJ2-2, with 11 bases that match TRBD2. Germline CDR1 and CDR2: SGHRS and YFSETQ. Trimming took 5 bases from V and 4 from J; bases not matched to a gene: 4. This CDR3 region has 15 residues. CDR3 in amino acids: CASRPTSGSTGELFF. Here the CDR3 DNA reads TGCGCCAGCAGACCCACTAGCGGGAGCACCGGGGAGCTGTTTTTT.

The chain links TRBV11-3 to TRBJ2-5; TRBD1 is a possible D gene (6 bases). This CDR3 region has 15 residues. V lost 5 bases and J 3 bases, leaving 16 bases between the germline ends. Per the germline V gene, CDR1 is SGHNT and CDR2 is YENEEA. The CDR3 DNA sequence: TGTGCCAGCAGCCCCGGGCAGGGGAGTAAAGAGACCCAGTACTTC. This codes for CASSPGQGSKETQYF.

The chain couples TRBV6-5 to TRBJ2-3; 11 nucleotides match TRBD2. The germline CDR1 and CDR2 sequences are MNHEY and SVGAGI. V was pared by 8 bases and J by 2 bases, with 3 bases of the junction left unmatched. This CDR3 has 14 amino acids. The CDR3: CASGLAGDTDTQYF. CDR3 sequence (DNA): TGTGCCAGCGGACTAGCGGGTGACACAGATACGCAGTATTTT.

The rearrangement links TRBV7-2 to TRBJ2-3, with D unresolved. The CDR3 runs to 13 residues. The germline V and J ends were trimmed by 6 bases and 3 bases, with 10 bases remaining between them. The germline V gene encodes CDR1 SGHTA and CDR2 FQGNSA. The CDR3 loop reads CASSSSRTDTQYF. In nucleotides, the CDR3 is TGTGCCAGCAGTTCGTCGCGGACAGATACGCAGTATTTT.